Each of the 3 T cell receptor beta chains below was sequenced from the same sample in a study of T cell changes during pregnancy in multiple sclerosis. Some clones are missing from TCRdb's copy, which holds only in-frame ones; the method was immunoSEQ multiplex PCR. The data show over 50,000 clones, with 92% seen just once and approximately 2.2% held by the top ten. Here the sequenced sample was peripheral blood, taken in the first trimester of pregnancy. Receptors were obtained from a female donor with multiple sclerosis, enrolled in a pregnancy study.

The V gene is TRBV11-3, the J gene TRBJ1-2; D call uncertain. V was clipped by 4 bases and J by 5 bases, with 14 bases between them. Germline-derived CDR1 and CDR2 are SGHNT and YENEEA. The CDR3 contains 14 residues. The CDR3 DNA is TGTGCCAGCAGCTCGGTGACAAGAGAGTATGGCTACACCTTC. Translated: CASSSVTREYGYTF.

A remark on this clone: The germline gene is not matched at one end of the junction; a read error may be the cause. The CDR3: CASSLAGGGEQYF. The CDR3 DNA follows: TGTGCCAGCAGCCTAGCGGGAGGTGGCGAGCAGTACTTC. The J gene is TRBJ2-7, the V gene TRBV7-9, with 11 bases aligning to TRBD2. The CDR3 covers 13 residues. The V gene's germline CDR1 is SEHNR and CDR2 FQNEAQ (reference sequence). The full variable domain, its missing parts supplied by reference TRBV7-9 and TRBJ2-7, is DTGVSQNPRHKITKRGQNVTFRCDPISEHNRLYWYRQTLGQGPEFLTYFQNEAQLEKSRLLSDRFSAERPKGSFSTLEIQRTEQGDSAMYLCASSLAGGGEQYFGPGTRLTVT.

The V call is TRBV27, the J call TRBJ2-5; 8 nucleotides line up with TRBD2. This CDR3 has 19 amino acids. From germline, CDR1 is MNHEY and CDR2 SMNVEV (reference sequence). The junction had 16 bases not matched to a gene; V was cut back by 2 bases and J by 2 bases. CDR3 sequence reads: CASSLKYAGGITRQETQYF. The CDR3 DNA reads TGTGCCAGCAGTTTAAAATACGCGGGAGGAATAACCCGACAAGAGACCCAGTACTTC.